The entry below describes one TCR beta chain. Its matching antigen is unknown. Compared with germline, one end of the junction differs, possibly owing to a read error. This specimen belongs to a study of blood T cells in healthy people across ages. Findings and caveats of the study: In the absence of known donor CMV status, changes in expanded clonotypes were possibly confounded.

Sample-barcoded 5' priming and a J-beta primer mix drove a second PCR of 7 to 11 cycles. TCRdb passed the 5' RACE reads through MiXCR, listing each CDR3 protein once. The sample carries about 580,000 distinct CDR3 sequences, 45% to 55% recorded once. Per-sample yields of isolated PBMCs were at least 6 million. Germline-derived CDR1 and CDR2 are SGHDN and FVKESK. This CDR3 contains 15 residues. Sequenced sample: blood. The sequence derives from a man aged 80 or over in good health. This chain joins TRBV14 and TRBJ2-5; 12 positions match TRBD2. The CDR3 coding sequence is TGTGCCAGCAGCCTTGGGACTAGCGGGCAAGGGACCCAGTACTTC. It yields the protein CASSLGTSGQGTQYF.